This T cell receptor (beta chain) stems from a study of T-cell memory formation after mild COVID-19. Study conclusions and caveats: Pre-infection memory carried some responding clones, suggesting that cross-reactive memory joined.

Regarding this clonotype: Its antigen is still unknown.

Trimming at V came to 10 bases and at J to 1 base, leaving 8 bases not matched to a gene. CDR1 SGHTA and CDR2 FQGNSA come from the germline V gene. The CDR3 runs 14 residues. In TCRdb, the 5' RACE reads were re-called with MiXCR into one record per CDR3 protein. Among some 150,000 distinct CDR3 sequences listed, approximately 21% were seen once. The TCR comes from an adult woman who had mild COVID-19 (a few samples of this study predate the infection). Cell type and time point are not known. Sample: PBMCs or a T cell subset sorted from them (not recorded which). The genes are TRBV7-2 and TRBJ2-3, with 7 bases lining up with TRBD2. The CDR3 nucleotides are TGTGCCACCACAGAGGCGGGGGGCACAGATACGCAGTATTTT. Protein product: CATTEAGGTDTQYF.